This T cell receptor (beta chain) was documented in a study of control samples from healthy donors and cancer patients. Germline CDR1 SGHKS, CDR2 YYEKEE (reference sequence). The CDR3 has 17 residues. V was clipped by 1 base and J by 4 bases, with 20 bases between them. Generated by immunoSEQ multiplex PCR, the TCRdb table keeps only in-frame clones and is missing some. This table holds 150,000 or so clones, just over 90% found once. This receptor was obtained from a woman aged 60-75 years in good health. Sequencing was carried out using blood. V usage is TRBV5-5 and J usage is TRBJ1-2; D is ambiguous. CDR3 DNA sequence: TGTGCCAGCAGCTTGTTCCCTAAGGGTGGCTTGGGCTATGGCTACACCTTC. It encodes CASSLFPKGGLGYGYTF.